One and the same sample provided the 7 T cell receptor beta chains below, sequenced in a study of cytomegalovirus exposure and HLA in healthy donors. The PCR contained 60 Vbeta and 13 Jbeta primers. TCRdb keeps only in-frame clones here, not all; method: immunoSEQ multiplex PCR. Of about 160,000 clones detected, roughly 80% appear once; the ten largest clones hold around 2%. The material sequenced was PBMCs. The source of these receptors is a man aged 18 to 35 in good health and CMV-seronegative.

CDR3 loop: CASTTGGQAAQHF. Here the CDR3 DNA reads TGTGCCAGCACCACTGGGGGACAAGCAGCCCAGCATTTT. The V call is TRBV6-1, the J call TRBJ1-5; D might be TRBD1 (6 bases). V was shortened by 7 bases and J by 11 bases, with 18 bases between the two germline ends. The CDR3 consists of 13 residues. Germline V gene sequence: CDR1 MNHNS, CDR2 SASEGT.

The rearrangement joins TRBV6-6 to TRBJ2-7; 8 positions agree with TRBD1. The trim removed 11 bases at V and 3 bases at J, leaving 12 bases unmatched. The CDR3 has 14 residues. Germline V gene lookup returns CDR1 MNHNY and CDR2 SVGAGI (reference sequence). The CDR3 nucleotides read TGTGCCGGCCCACCCCTTGGACAGGGCTACGAGCAGTACTTC. It yields the protein CAGPPLGQGYEQYF.

The sample holds a few counts of this clone. V usage is TRBV4-1 and J usage is TRBJ1-6; 9 positions match TRBD1. Germline CDR1 reads MGHRA; CDR2 reads YSYEKL. The CDR3 has 15 residues. With 5 bases clipped from V and 9 bases from J, the junction kept 8 bases outside the gene matches. The CDR3 bases are TGCGCCAGCAGCGTTCGGGGGACAGGGTCTTCACCCCTCCACTTT. This codes for CASSVRGTGSSPLHF.

This clone was counted a few times. The chain links TRBV5-1 to TRBJ2-5, with TRBD1 identical over 7 bases. Germline assignment: CDR1 SGHRS and CDR2 YFSETQ. The ends lost 4 bases at V and 5 bases at J; junction bases unmatched: 11. There are 15 residues in the CDR3. CDR3 coding DNA: TGCGCCAGCAGCAATCGGGGTTTACAGGGGGAGACCCAGTACTTC. Its translation: CASSNRGLQGETQYF. The entire variable domain, with the rest obtained from reference TRBV5-1 and TRBJ2-5, is as follows: KAGVTQTPRYLIKTRGQQVTLSCSPISGHRSVSWYQQTPGQGLQFLFEYFSETQRNKGNFPGRFSGRQFSNSRSEMNVSTLELGDSALYLCASSNRGLQGETQYFGPGTRLLVL.

This clone was counted once. The chain employs TRBV9 and TRBJ1-6; TRBD1 aligns across 7 bases. Germline V lookup: CDR1 SGDLS, CDR2 YYNGEE. The V and J ends lost 4 bases and 7 bases, in that order; junction bases with no gene match: 8. The CDR3 is 15 residues long. CDR3 DNA sequence: TGTGCCAGCAGCATCTTAGACAGGGCGAATTCACCCCTCCACTTT. It is translated as CASSILDRANSPLHF.

The V call is TRBV9, the J call TRBJ2-5, with D tentatively TRBD2 (6 bases). V dropped 0 bases and J dropped 2 bases, with 14 bases sitting between them. Looked up from germline, CDR1 is SGDLS and CDR2 is YYNGEE. The length of the CDR3 is 16 residues. The CDR3 DNA reads as TGTGCCAGCAGCGTAGGATGGGGGGAGACGCAAGAGACCCAGTACTTC. Translation: CASSVGWGETQETQYF.

V gene TRBV9 combines with J gene TRBJ2-5; TRBD2 matches 10 bases. Germline CDR1 and CDR2: SGDLS and YYNGEE. The CDR3 is 16 amino acids. J was trimmed by 5 bases and V by 4 bases; bases with no gene match: 11. In DNA, the CDR3 is TGTGCCAGCAGCCCCCTTCTAGCGGGAGTAAGGGAGACCCAGTACTTC. Protein sequence: CASSPLLAGVRETQYF.